The 17 T cell receptor beta chains presented below share a single source sample, sequenced in a study of CD8 T cells in Susac syndrome. The RNA input was 0.5 to 1 ug, and it was reverse transcribed with random hexamers. TCRdb redid the calling of the immunoSEQ multiplex PCR reads with MiXCR, one entry per CDR3 protein. This table holds 150,000 to 200,000 distinct CDR3 sequences, over 85% found once. Sequenced: CD4+ T cells from PBMCs. These receptors were obtained from a human donor in good health.

The V and J genes are TRBV6-2 or TRBV6-3 and TRBJ1-1, with D unclear. V lost 0 bases and J 4 bases, leaving 6 bases between the germline ends. The CDR3 sequence is 13 residues long. Germline CDR1 and CDR2: MNHEY and SVGEGT. This CDR3 reads CASSYSEGTEAFF. The DNA for the CDR3 is TGTGCCAGCAGTTACTCGGAGGGCACTGAAGCTTTCTTT.

V gene TRBV3-1 combines with J gene TRBJ1-4; no clear D gene. The CDR3 totals 11 residues. Germline V lookup: CDR1 LGHDT, CDR2 YNNKEL (reference sequence). The ends were cut back, 1 base at V and 11 bases at J, with 5 bases in the middle. The CDR3 coding sequence is TGTGCCAGCAGCCAAGTGAGGAAACTGTTTTTT. Translating gives CASSQVRKLFF.

V and J are TRBV3-1 and TRBJ2-7; D possibly uses TRBD1 or TRBD2 (5 bases each). With 3 bases removed from V and 1 base from J, the gap between germline ends came to 7 bases. CDR3 size: 13 residues. In germline, CDR1 is LGHDT, CDR2 YNNKEL (reference sequence). In DNA, the CDR3 is TGTGCCAGCAGCCAGAGGGGATCCTACGAGCAGTACTTC. Translating it yields CASSQRGSYEQYF.

In this sample, this clonotype turned up once. The chain joins TRBV29-1 to TRBJ1-1; 8 nucleotides match TRBD1. CDR1 and CDR2 from the germline V gene are SQVTM and ANQGSEA. This CDR3 region has 12 residues. Unmatched junction bases numbered 0, after V lost 2 bases and J lost 4 bases. CDR3 sequence (DNA): TGCAGCGTTGAACAGGGGGCCACTGAAGCTTTCTTT. This translates into CSVEQGATEAFF.

The chain employs TRBV3-1 and TRBJ2-7; TRBD1 aligns across 8 bases. J was trimmed by 3 bases and V by 2 bases; bases with no gene match: 3. The CDR3 is made up of 14 amino acids. Germline V gives CDR1 LGHDT, CDR2 YNNKEL (reference sequence). The CDR3 sequence: CASSQNGQGYEQYF. In DNA, the CDR3 is TGTGCCAGCAGCCAAAATGGACAGGGCTACGAGCAGTACTTC.

The V gene is TRBV29-1, the J gene TRBJ2-7, with 8 positions matching TRBD1. V lost 3 bases, J lost 5 bases, and 9 bases stayed unmatched. The CDR3 totals 14 residues. Germline V gene lookup returns CDR1 SQVTM and CDR2 ANQGSEA. The CDR3 spells CSVEGGRGLDEQYF. The CDR3 coding sequence is TGCAGCGTTGAGGGGGGCAGGGGGCTCGACGAGCAGTACTTC.

The chain combines TRBV12-3 or TRBV12-4 with TRBJ2-7; D remains ambiguous. Trimming left V 5 bases short and J 5 bases short, with 13 bases between. The CDR3 has 13 residues. The DNA for the CDR3 is TGTGCCAGCAGTCCCCTTTCTGGAGACGAGCAGTACTTC. Translated: CASSPLSGDEQYF.

The chain is built from TRBV2 and TRBJ2-5; D is unresolved. Germline V gene sequence: CDR1 SNHLY, CDR2 FYNNEI. This CDR3 region has 11 residues. The V end lost 11 bases, the J end lost 5 bases, and 12 bases lay between the germline ends. The chain's CDR3 is CAGAIRETQYF. In DNA form, the CDR3 reads TGTGCCGGAGCAATCCGGGAGACCCAGTACTTC.

In DNA, the CDR3 is TGTGCCAGCAGTCCCCCTGGCGGGATGAACACTGAAGCTTTCTTT. It codes for CASSPPGGMNTEAFF. V gene TRBV12-3 or TRBV12-4 combines with J gene TRBJ1-1; D gene uncertain. V shed 5 bases and J shed 0 bases, with 13 bases lying between them. The CDR3 totals 15 residues.

The rearrangement joins TRBV5-5 to TRBJ2-7, with D possibly being TRBD2 (6 bases). V lost 0 bases, J lost 6 bases, and 10 bases lay in between. The CDR3 runs to 13 residues. CDR1 is SGHKS and CDR2 is YYEKEE in the germline V gene (reference sequence). CDR3 DNA: TGTGCCAGCAGCTTGGAATGGGGAGGCGAGCAGTACTTC. The encoded protein is CASSLEWGGEQYF.

This chain joins TRBV6-6 and TRBJ2-7, with a tentative D call TRBD1 (5 bases). The CDR3 is 15 residues long. With 4 bases removed from V and 2 bases from J, the gap between germline ends came to 15 bases. Germline V CDR1 and CDR2: MNHNY, SVGAGI (reference sequence). The CDR3 protein is CASSSSLTGAYEQYF. CDR3 nucleotides: TGTGCCAGCAGTTCCTCCTTAACAGGCGCCTACGAGCAGTACTTC.

The J gene is TRBJ1-5, the V gene TRBV30, with D possibly being TRBD1 (5 bases). There are 14 residues in the CDR3. The V end was cut by 5 bases, the J end by 4 bases, with 15 bases between. In germline, CDR1 is GTSNPN, CDR2 SVGIG (reference sequence). CDR3 sequence: CAWGLGPINQPQHF. In DNA form, the CDR3 reads TGTGCCTGGGGCTTGGGACCGATAAATCAGCCCCAGCATTTT.

The gene calls are TRBV10-2 and TRBJ1-5; D is unclear. Germline V gene lookup returns CDR1 WSHSY and CDR2 SAAADI. Trimming shortened V by 3 bases and J by 5 bases, and 5 bases separated the two germline ends. The CDR3 totals 12 residues. DNA of the CDR3: TGCGCCAGCAGTGAAGCAGATCAGCCCCAGCATTTT. Translating gives CASSEADQPQHF.

This clonotype was recorded once. The chain couples TRBV13 to TRBJ1-2; D gene uncertain. The CDR3 consists of 12 residues. V lost 0 bases, J lost 7 bases, and 6 bases lay in between. CDR1 is PRHDT, CDR2 FYEKMQ, per germline (reference sequence). The CDR3 region is CASSLGKFGYTF. As DNA, the CDR3 is TGTGCCAGCAGCTTAGGCAAATTTGGCTACACCTTC.

The V call is TRBV29-1, the J call TRBJ2-3; D is unresolved. This CDR3 is built from 13 residues. Trimming took off 0 bases at V and 6 bases at J, with 10 bases between the two ends. CDR1 is SQVTM, CDR2 ANQGSEA, per germline. CDR3 DNA: TGCAGCGTTGAAGAACCAGCCGTGGATACGCAGTATTTT. As protein: CSVEEPAVDTQYF.

The V and J genes are TRBV5-1 and TRBJ1-1, with D uncertain. CDR1 and CDR2 (germline): SGHRS, YFSETQ. CDR3 size: 15 residues. Trimming took off 3 bases at V and 0 bases at J, with 12 bases between the two ends. The CDR3 nucleotides are TGCGCCAGCAGCTCCTTGGGAGGTCTGAACACTGAAGCTTTCTTT. Protein sequence: CASSSLGGLNTEAFF.

V usage is TRBV24-1 and J usage is TRBJ2-1; D remains unclear. In germline, CDR1 is KGHDR, CDR2 SFDVKD. The V and J ends lost 6 bases and 2 bases respectively, with 13 bases between them. The CDR3 sequence is 15 residues long. CDR3 in DNA: TGTGCCACCAGTCCCGCAGGTCTGCCCTACAATGAGCAGTTCTTC. This sequence encodes CATSPAGLPYNEQFF.